This is a list of T cell receptor beta chains from one sample in a study of cytomegalovirus exposure and HLA in healthy donors. Assay: immunoSEQ multiplex PCR; the TCRdb copy retains only in-frame clones and omits some. The sample lists some 200,000 clones; around 79% were seen once. The sequencing input was PBMCs. The source is a girl aged 5-17 years in good health and CMV-seropositive. The CDR3 runs from the conserved cysteine through the conserved F or W. The D gene is left open where the match is weak. The size field is filled for only some rows; it gives once, few, many or a size class.

d_call: -; clone_size: few; j_call: TRBJ1-6; v_call: TRBV7-6; cdr3_length: 12; cdr3_aa: CASSLVGSPLHF; cdr3_nt: TGTGCCAGCAGCTTAGTCGGTTCACCCCTCCACTTT
d_call: -; clone_size: -; j_call: TRBJ1-2; v_call: TRBV9; cdr3_length: 15; cdr3_aa: CASSPRGSDPYGYTF; cdr3_nt: TGTGCCAGCAGCCCCCGTGGCAGCGATCCCTATGGCTACACCTTC
d_call: -; clone_size: -; j_call: TRBJ2-7; v_call: TRBV5-1; cdr3_length: 12; cdr3_aa: CASSSGTSEQYF; cdr3_nt: TGCGCCAGCAGCTCCGGGACAAGCGAGCAGTACTTC
d_call: TRBD1; clone_size: few; j_call: TRBJ2-7; v_call: TRBV6-5; cdr3_length: 13; cdr3_aa: CASSYGTDYEQYF; cdr3_nt: TGTGCCAGCAGTTACGGGACAGACTACGAGCAGTACTTC
d_call: -; clone_size: -; j_call: TRBJ1-2; v_call: TRBV19; cdr3_length: 14; cdr3_aa: CASSISGSNYGYTF; cdr3_nt: TGTGCCAGTAGTATTTCCGGGTCTAACTATGGCTACACCTTC
d_call: TRBD2; clone_size: -; j_call: TRBJ2-5; v_call: TRBV2; cdr3_length: 16; cdr3_aa: CASSEGLAGGQETQYF; cdr3_nt: TGTGCCAGCAGTGAGGGACTAGCGGGGGGACAAGAGACCCAGTACTTC
d_call: TRBD1; clone_size: -; j_call: TRBJ2-2; v_call: TRBV18; cdr3_length: 15; cdr3_aa: CASSPQGGRAGELFF; cdr3_nt: TGTGCCAGCTCACCACAAGGGGGCCGGGCCGGGGAGCTGTTTTTT
d_call: TRBD1; clone_size: -; j_call: TRBJ1-1; v_call: TRBV6-5; cdr3_length: 15; cdr3_aa: CASRQTGGENTEAFF; cdr3_nt: TGTGCCAGCAGGCAGACAGGGGGAGAGAACACTGAAGCTTTCTTT
d_call: TRBD2; clone_size: -; j_call: TRBJ2-1; v_call: TRBV5-1; cdr3_length: 14; cdr3_aa: CASGPSGGYNEQFF; cdr3_nt: TGCGCCAGCGGCCCATCGGGGGGCTACAATGAGCAGTTCTTC
d_call: TRBD2; clone_size: few; j_call: TRBJ2-7; v_call: TRBV5-1; cdr3_length: 15; cdr3_aa: CASSPKRGGLNEQYF; cdr3_nt: TGCGCCAGCAGCCCGAAGCGGGGGGGCCTCAACGAGCAGTACTTC
d_call: -; clone_size: -; j_call: TRBJ2-3; v_call: TRBV6-1; cdr3_length: 14; cdr3_aa: CASRKEVGTDTQYF; cdr3_nt: TGTGCCAGCAGGAAGGAGGTCGGCACAGATACGCAGTATTTT
d_call: TRBD2; clone_size: once; j_call: TRBJ2-1; v_call: TRBV11-2; cdr3_length: 15; cdr3_aa: CASSQGLAGGPEQFF; cdr3_nt: TGTGCCAGCAGCCAAGGACTAGCGGGGGGGCCCGAGCAGTTCTTC
d_call: -; clone_size: -; j_call: TRBJ1-6; v_call: TRBV6-1; cdr3_length: 15; cdr3_aa: CASSEVGGPNSPLHF; cdr3_nt: TGTGCCAGCAGTGAAGTGGGAGGGCCGAATTCACCCCTCCACTTT
d_call: -; clone_size: -; j_call: TRBJ2-5; v_call: TRBV5-1; cdr3_length: 14; cdr3_aa: CASSLLADQETQYF; cdr3_nt: TGCGCCAGCAGCTTGCTGGCAGACCAAGAGACCCAGTACTTC
d_call: TRBD1; clone_size: -; j_call: TRBJ1-1; v_call: TRBV16; cdr3_length: 15; cdr3_aa: CASSARSTGDSEAFF; cdr3_nt: TGTGCCAGCAGCGCCCGTTCGACAGGGGATTCTGAAGCTTTCTTT
d_call: -; clone_size: few; j_call: TRBJ2-3; v_call: TRBV7-9; cdr3_length: 13; cdr3_aa: CASSFGSTDTQYF; cdr3_nt: TGTGCCAGCAGCTTCGGGAGCACAGATACGCAGTATTTT
d_call: -; clone_size: once; j_call: TRBJ2-7; v_call: TRBV9; cdr3_length: 17; cdr3_aa: CASSVSPTLTSSYEQYF; cdr3_nt: TGTGCCAGCAGCGTATCCCCAACCCTCACTAGCTCCTACGAGCAGTACTTC
d_call: TRBD1; clone_size: -; j_call: TRBJ2-2; v_call: TRBV10-2; cdr3_length: 17; cdr3_aa: CASSELTQKQGTGELFF; cdr3_nt: TGCGCCAGCAGTGAACTAACCCAAAAACAGGGGACCGGGGAGCTGTTTTTT
d_call: TRBD1; clone_size: -; j_call: TRBJ1-4; v_call: TRBV10-2; cdr3_length: 15; cdr3_aa: CASSDGQALNEKLFF; cdr3_nt: TGCGCCAGCAGTGACGGACAGGCCCTCAATGAAAAACTGTTTTTT
d_call: TRBD2; clone_size: -; j_call: TRBJ2-3; v_call: TRBV7-2; cdr3_length: 15; cdr3_aa: CASSSGLAGTDTQYF; cdr3_nt: TGTGCCAGCAGCTCCGGACTAGCGGGGACAGATACGCAGTATTTT
d_call: TRBD1; clone_size: -; j_call: TRBJ1-2; v_call: TRBV4-3; cdr3_length: 15; cdr3_aa: CASSQQYGQGGGYTF; cdr3_nt: TGCGCCAGCAGCCAGCAATACGGACAGGGCGGTGGCTACACCTTC
d_call: TRBD1; clone_size: -; j_call: TRBJ1-2; v_call: TRBV2; cdr3_length: 15; cdr3_aa: CASSGGGQGDYGYTF; cdr3_nt: TGTGCCAGCAGTGGGGGGGGACAGGGAGACTATGGCTACACCTTC
d_call: -; clone_size: -; j_call: TRBJ2-5; v_call: TRBV27; cdr3_length: 13; cdr3_aa: CASSSLARETQYF; cdr3_nt: TGTGCCAGCAGTTCCCTAGCCCGAGAGACCCAGTACTTC
d_call: -; clone_size: few; j_call: TRBJ1-4; v_call: TRBV7-9; cdr3_length: 15; cdr3_aa: CASSNRTAPDEKLFF; cdr3_nt: TGTGCCAGCAGCAACCGGACAGCCCCTGATGAAAAACTGTTTTTT
d_call: -; clone_size: -; j_call: TRBJ1-5; v_call: TRBV4-3; cdr3_length: 15; cdr3_aa: CASPRRGISNQPQHF; cdr3_nt: TGCGCCAGCCCGAGAAGGGGTATCAGCAATCAGCCCCAGCATTTT
d_call: -; clone_size: -; j_call: TRBJ1-4; v_call: TRBV6-1; cdr3_length: 14; cdr3_aa: CAAGRVTTNEKLFF; cdr3_nt: TGTGCCGCGGGTAGAGTTACGACTAATGAAAAACTGTTTTTT
d_call: -; clone_size: -; j_call: TRBJ2-5; v_call: TRBV29-1; cdr3_length: 13; cdr3_aa: CSVEGRLEETQYF; cdr3_nt: TGCAGCGTTGAAGGCAGACTCGAAGAGACCCAGTACTTC
d_call: -; clone_size: -; j_call: TRBJ1-4; v_call: TRBV18; cdr3_length: 13; cdr3_aa: CASSPQENEKLFF; cdr3_nt: TGTGCCAGCTCACCACAGGAGAATGAAAAACTGTTTTTT
d_call: -; clone_size: -; j_call: TRBJ2-1; v_call: TRBV5-1; cdr3_length: 16; cdr3_aa: CASSSGLAGLYNEQFF; cdr3_nt: TGCGCCAGCAGCTCGGGCCTCGCGGGACTTTACAATGAGCAGTTCTTC
d_call: -; clone_size: -; j_call: TRBJ2-7; v_call: TRBV28; cdr3_length: 14; cdr3_aa: CASRTRGFTYEQYF; cdr3_nt: TGTGCCAGCAGAACCAGGGGATTTACCTACGAGCAGTACTTC
d_call: TRBD1; clone_size: -; j_call: TRBJ2-7; v_call: TRBV7-2; cdr3_length: 15; cdr3_aa: CASSLAGTGIYEQYF; cdr3_nt: TGTGCCAGCAGCTTAGCCGGGACAGGGATTTACGAGCAGTACTTC
d_call: -; clone_size: -; j_call: TRBJ2-7; v_call: TRBV10-3; cdr3_length: 14; cdr3_aa: CATDPGTRTYEQYF; cdr3_nt: TGTGCCACAGACCCCGGGACTCGAACCTACGAGCAGTACTTC
d_call: TRBD2; clone_size: -; j_call: TRBJ2-2; v_call: TRBV5-1; cdr3_length: 15; cdr3_aa: CASSFSGERTGELFF; cdr3_nt: TGCGCCAGCAGCTTTAGCGGGGAGAGGACCGGGGAGCTGTTTTTT
d_call: -; clone_size: once; j_call: TRBJ1-5; v_call: TRBV6-1; cdr3_length: 14; cdr3_aa: CASILAGNNQPQHF; cdr3_nt: TGTGCCAGCATTCTGGCAGGCAACAATCAGCCCCAGCATTTT
d_call: -; clone_size: -; j_call: TRBJ2-1; v_call: TRBV11-2; cdr3_length: 13; cdr3_aa: CASSFGTANEQFF; cdr3_nt: TGTGCCAGCAGTTTCGGGACTGCCAATGAGCAGTTCTTC
d_call: TRBD2; clone_size: -; j_call: TRBJ2-3; v_call: TRBV7-2; cdr3_length: 16; cdr3_aa: CASSSLGGGVRDTQYF; cdr3_nt: TGTGCCAGCAGCTCCCTGGGCGGGGGGGTCCGGGATACGCAGTATTTT
d_call: -; clone_size: -; j_call: TRBJ2-3; v_call: TRBV6-4; cdr3_length: 17; cdr3_aa: CASSVSLRQASTDTQYF; cdr3_nt: TGTGCCAGCAGTGTGTCCCTCCGGCAGGCCAGCACAGATACGCAGTATTTT
d_call: TRBD1; clone_size: -; j_call: TRBJ2-5; v_call: TRBV7-2; cdr3_length: 16; cdr3_aa: CASSLDRDRNIETQYF; cdr3_nt: TGTGCCAGCAGCCTAGACCGGGACAGGAACATAGAGACCCAGTACTTC
d_call: TRBD1; clone_size: -; j_call: TRBJ2-6; v_call: TRBV2; cdr3_length: 15; cdr3_aa: CASSNRGSGANVLTF; cdr3_nt: TGTGCCAGCAGTAACAGGGGATCTGGGGCCAACGTCCTGACTTTC
d_call: TRBD2; clone_size: few; j_call: TRBJ2-5; v_call: TRBV5-1; cdr3_length: 14; cdr3_aa: CASSPGGIWETQYF; cdr3_nt: TGCGCCAGCAGCCCCGGGGGGATTTGGGAGACCCAGTACTTC
d_call: TRBD2; clone_size: -; j_call: TRBJ2-1; v_call: TRBV7-9; cdr3_length: 16; cdr3_aa: CASSPPGLAGPNEQFF; cdr3_nt: TGTGCCAGCAGCCCCCCGGGACTAGCGGGGCCCAATGAGCAGTTCTTC
d_call: -; clone_size: -; j_call: TRBJ2-4; v_call: TRBV6-1; cdr3_length: 14; cdr3_aa: CASSEAGTKNIQYF; cdr3_nt: TGTGCCAGCAGTGAGGCAGGGACCAAAAACATTCAGTACTTC
d_call: -; clone_size: once; j_call: TRBJ1-5; v_call: TRBV11-3; cdr3_length: 13; cdr3_aa: CASSQGPNQPQHF; cdr3_nt: TGTGCCAGCAGCCAGGGCCCGAATCAGCCCCAGCATTTT
d_call: TRBD1; clone_size: -; j_call: TRBJ1-1; v_call: TRBV6-1; cdr3_length: 14; cdr3_aa: CASSPPDRVTEAFF; cdr3_nt: TGTGCCAGCAGCCCCCCCGACAGGGTCACTGAAGCTTTCTTT
d_call: -; clone_size: -; j_call: TRBJ1-4; v_call: TRBV7-2; cdr3_length: 15; cdr3_aa: CASSPRQTTNEKLFF; cdr3_nt: TGTGCCAGCAGCCCCAGACAGACAACTAATGAAAAACTGTTTTTT
d_call: -; clone_size: -; j_call: TRBJ2-2; v_call: TRBV13; cdr3_length: 14; cdr3_aa: CASSLNGGTGELFF; cdr3_nt: TGTGCCAGCAGCTTAAACGGGGGCACCGGGGAGCTGTTTTTT
d_call: TRBD1; clone_size: -; j_call: TRBJ2-4; v_call: TRBV6-5; cdr3_length: 15; cdr3_aa: CASSYSWQGADIQYF; cdr3_nt: TGTGCCAGCAGTTACTCGTGGCAGGGGGCAGACATTCAGTACTTC
d_call: TRBD2; clone_size: -; j_call: TRBJ2-5; v_call: TRBV15; cdr3_length: 16; cdr3_aa: CATRSEGRGGGETQYF; cdr3_nt: TGTGCCACCAGGTCTGAGGGGCGGGGGGGCGGAGAGACCCAGTACTTC
d_call: -; clone_size: -; j_call: TRBJ1-5; v_call: TRBV2; cdr3_length: 13; cdr3_aa: CASSEDRLQPQHF; cdr3_nt: TGTGCCAGCAGTGAAGACAGACTACAGCCCCAGCATTTT
d_call: TRBD2; clone_size: -; j_call: TRBJ2-7; v_call: TRBV9; cdr3_length: 15; cdr3_aa: CASSPRTSGPYEQYF; cdr3_nt: TGTGCCAGCAGCCCCCGGACTAGCGGTCCCTACGAGCAGTACTTC
d_call: -; clone_size: -; j_call: TRBJ1-1; v_call: TRBV7-2; cdr3_length: 14; cdr3_aa: CASSSRVSVPEAFF; cdr3_nt: TGTGCCAGCAGCTCGAGGGTCTCGGTGCCTGAAGCTTTCTTT
d_call: TRBD2; clone_size: once; j_call: TRBJ2-1; v_call: TRBV29-1; cdr3_length: 15; cdr3_aa: CSVEGAGSRYNEQFF; cdr3_nt: TGCAGCGTTGAAGGAGCGGGAAGCCGGTACAATGAGCAGTTCTTC
d_call: -; clone_size: -; j_call: TRBJ1-1; v_call: TRBV7-9; cdr3_length: 16; cdr3_aa: CASSLDIGGGNTEAFF; cdr3_nt: TGTGCCAGCAGCTTAGATATTGGGGGGGGGAACACTGAAGCTTTCTTT
d_call: TRBD2; clone_size: -; j_call: TRBJ2-3; v_call: TRBV7-2; cdr3_length: 17; cdr3_aa: CASSWRGGASSTDTQYF; cdr3_nt: TGTGCCAGCAGCTGGCGCGGGGGGGCCTCTAGCACAGATACGCAGTATTTT
d_call: -; clone_size: -; j_call: TRBJ1-3; v_call: TRBV4-3; cdr3_length: 16; cdr3_aa: CASSPSFAGAGNTIYF; cdr3_nt: TGCGCCAGCAGCCCCTCTTTTGCAGGGGCTGGAAACACCATATATTTT
d_call: -; clone_size: -; j_call: TRBJ2-2; v_call: TRBV7-9; cdr3_length: 16; cdr3_aa: CASSPRTETNTGELFF; cdr3_nt: TGTGCCAGCAGCCCCCGGACAGAAACGAACACCGGGGAGCTGTTTTTT
d_call: -; clone_size: few; j_call: TRBJ1-1; v_call: TRBV4-1; cdr3_length: 15; cdr3_aa: CASSPIPGENTEAFF; cdr3_nt: TGCGCCAGCAGCCCCATTCCCGGGGAGAACACTGAAGCTTTCTTT
d_call: -; clone_size: once; j_call: TRBJ2-3; v_call: TRBV19; cdr3_length: 16; cdr3_aa: CASSRAGSSSTDTQYF; cdr3_nt: TGTGCCAGTAGTAGGGCAGGGTCATCTAGCACAGATACGCAGTATTTT
d_call: -; clone_size: once; j_call: TRBJ2-7; v_call: TRBV10-3; cdr3_length: 14; cdr3_aa: CAIRNRGGSYEQYF; cdr3_nt: TGTGCCATCAGGAACAGGGGAGGCTCCTACGAGCAGTACTTC
d_call: -; clone_size: -; j_call: TRBJ1-2; v_call: TRBV19; cdr3_length: 15; cdr3_aa: CASSIVEAGVYGYTF; cdr3_nt: TGTGCCAGTAGTATAGTGGAGGCAGGGGTCTATGGCTACACCTTC